The clone carrying this T cell receptor (beta chain) has only a few counts. What it binds is not known. The data derive from a study of spatial heterogeneity in lung cancer. CDR1 is MNHEY and CDR2 is SMNVEV in the germline V gene (reference sequence). This CDR3 is 16 amino acids long. Trimming cost V 8 bases and J 0 bases; bases outside gene matches: 9. General study findings and limits: Detection of ubiquitous tumor TCRs in blood was higher at resection than follow-up.

One entry per CDR3 protein, called by TCRdb with MiXCR from the 5' RACE reads. Of about 78,000 distinct CDR3 sequences listed, approximately 8.1% were seen once; the top ten hold 6.8%. Sample time point: sample taken at primary tumor resection. Unsorted whole RNA of tumor, nontumor lung or frozen PBMC was sequenced. The sequence was collected from a male donor with early-stage non-small cell lung cancer. Material: PBMCs, obtained at surgery. This chain uses TRBV27 with TRBJ2-2; 7 positions agree with TRBD1. CDR3 residues: CASRISTGTNTGELFF. Here the CDR3 DNA reads TGTGCCAGCCGAATCTCGACAGGGACGAACACCGGGGAGCTGTTTTTT.